This entry lists 30 T cell receptor beta chains sequenced from one sample in a study of T cells in localized non-small cell lung cancer. The repertoire was sequenced with immunoSEQ multiplex PCR; TCRdb's copy has only in-frame clones and lacks some. The sample holds some 19,000 clones, 75% to 95% seen once. The input for sequencing was peripheral blood, taken before any cancer treatment. These receptor sequences come from a male donor at least 60 years old with stage I squamous cell lung carcinoma.

The rearrangement joins TRBV25-1 to TRBJ1-2, with D maybe TRBD1 (6 bases). The CDR3 is 15 amino acids. Deletions cut 7 bases from V and 6 bases from J, with 21 bases between. Germline-derived CDR1 and CDR2 are MGHDK and SYGVNS. CDR3: CASTSTGSHLHGYTF. CDR3 in DNA: TGTGCCAGCACCTCGACAGGATCCCATCTACATGGCTACACCTTC.

The gene calls are TRBV2 and TRBJ1-5; a weak D match, TRBD1 (6 bases). The V and J ends lost 9 bases and 0 bases respectively, with 18 bases between them. CDR1 and CDR2 from the germline V gene are SNHLY and FYNNEI. The CDR3 is 16 amino acids. The CDR3 bases are TGTGCCAGTCAAGGAGGGGGGGGATTTAGCAATCAGCCCCAGCATTTT. It is translated as CASQGGGGFSNQPQHF.

The rearrangement joins TRBV9 to TRBJ2-7; a possible D gene is TRBD1 (7 bases). V was trimmed by 5 bases and J by 2 bases, leaving 17 bases between them. This CDR3 region has 15 residues. Germline lookup yields CDR1 SGDLS and CDR2 YYNGEE. CDR3 coding DNA: TGTGCCAGCAGACTAGCCCCCGACAGGGCCTACGAGCAGTACTTC. It translates to CASRLAPDRAYEQYF.

In this sample, this clone is large. V gene TRBV7-9 combines with J gene TRBJ2-7; 13 nucleotides agree with TRBD2. The CDR3 totals 18 residues. Germline assignment: CDR1 SEHNR and CDR2 FQNEAQ (reference sequence). J was trimmed by 2 bases and V by 5 bases; bases with no gene match: 12. The CDR3 DNA is TGTGCCAGCAGCCGACCCCTCCACGGACTAGCGGGAGCCTACGAGCAGTACTTC. Residues: CASSRPLHGLAGAYEQYF. Full variable domain (rest looked up from reference TRBV7-9 and TRBJ2-7): DTGVSQNPRHKITKRGQNVTFRCDPISEHNRLYWYRQTLGQGPEFLTYFQNEAQLEKSRLLSDRFSAERPKGSFSTLEIQRTEQGDSAMYLCASSRPLHGLAGAYEQYFGPGTRLTVT.

This rearrangement joins TRBV2 to TRBJ1-1; TRBD1 matches 9 bases. J lost 10 bases, V lost 5 bases, and 8 bases had no gene match. CDR1 is SNHLY and CDR2 is FYNNEI in the germline V gene. The CDR3 is made up of 13 amino acids. CDR3: CASSPGQGSGAFF. CDR3 nucleotide sequence: TGTGCCAGCAGTCCGGGACAGGGATCGGGAGCTTTCTTT.

CDR3 sequence: CASTGSSGNTIYF. DNA of the CDR3: TGTGCCAGCACAGGATCCTCTGGAAACACCATATATTTT. The V gene is TRBV28, the J gene TRBJ1-3; D is uncertain. CDR1 and CDR2 from the germline V gene are MDHEN and SYDVKM. V was pared by 7 bases and J by 0 bases, with 7 bases between. The CDR3 consists of 13 residues. The full variable domain, rest sourced from reference TRBV28 and TRBJ1-3, is DVKVTQSSRYLVKRTGEKVFLECVQDMDHENMFWYRQDPGLGLRLIYFSYDVKMKEKGDIPEGYSVSREKKERFSLILESASTNQTSMYLCASTGSSGNTIYFGEGSWLTVV.

This chain uses TRBV13 with TRBJ2-7, with D tentatively TRBD2 (6 bases). Germline CDR1 and CDR2: PRHDT and FYEKMQ (reference sequence). Trimming stripped 6 bases from V and 3 bases from J, with 15 bases between. The CDR3 is 14 amino acids. The CDR3 here is CASRPRDSLYEQYF. The CDR3 coding sequence is TGTGCCAGCAGACCTCGGGACTCTCTCTACGAGCAGTACTTC.

The chain couples TRBV10-3 to TRBJ2-2; tentatively, D is TRBD2 (5 bases). Trimming took off 5 bases at V and 0 bases at J, with 7 bases between the two ends. CDR3 length equals 14 residues. The germline CDR1 and CDR2 sequences are ENHRY and SYGVKD. For the CDR3, the DNA is TGTGCCATCAGTCCGACTACGAACACCGGGGAGCTGTTTTTT. Amino acids: CAISPTTNTGELFF.

The chain couples TRBV28 to TRBJ1-1; D unclear. The V gene lost 2 bases and the J gene lost 0 bases, with 7 bases spanning the gap. In germline, CDR1 is MDHEN, CDR2 SYDVKM. The CDR3 is made up of 14 amino acids. The CDR3 reads CASSLRQMNTEAFF. CDR3 nucleotide sequence: TGTGCCAGCAGTTTAAGGCAGATGAACACTGAAGCTTTCTTT.

This chain links TRBV19 with TRBJ1-4; tentatively, D is TRBD1 (5 bases). CDR3 size: 13 residues. Germline V gene sequence: CDR1 LNHDA, CDR2 SQIVND (reference sequence). Trimming shortened V by 9 bases and J by 1 base, and 9 bases separated the two germline ends. The DNA for the CDR3 is TGTGCCAGCACGGGGGTAACTAATGAAAAACTGTTTTTT. Amino acid sequence: CASTGVTNEKLFF.

V usage is TRBV19 and J usage is TRBJ1-5; tentative D call: TRBD1 (5 bases). V lost 1 base, J lost 0 bases, and 7 bases lay in between. From germline, CDR1 is LNHDA and CDR2 SQIVND (reference sequence). The length of the CDR3 is 15 residues. CDR3 in amino acids: CASSIGQGSNQPQHF. DNA of the CDR3: TGTGCCAGTAGTATAGGTCAGGGTAGCAATCAGCCCCAGCATTTT.

The chain links TRBV5-1 to TRBJ2-7, with D possibly being TRBD1 (6 bases). Trimming took 3 bases from V and 2 from J, leaving 12 bases between them. Per the germline V gene, CDR1 is SGHRS and CDR2 is YFSETQ. The CDR3 has 14 residues. The CDR3 DNA reads as TGCGCCAGCAGCTCTAGACAGGCCCCCTACGAGCAGTACTTC. This gives the protein CASSSRQAPYEQYF. The variable domain in full, completed from reference TRBV5-1 and TRBJ2-7, reads KAGVTQTPRYLIKTRGQQVTLSCSPISGHRSVSWYQQTPGQGLQFLFEYFSETQRNKGNFPGRFSGRQFSNSRSEMNVSTLELGDSALYLCASSSRQAPYEQYFGPGTRLTVT.

The genes are TRBV7-3 and TRBJ2-7, with 7 bases that match TRBD1. V shed 5 bases, J shed 7 bases, and the junction held 14 bases outside the gene matches. The CDR3 totals 15 residues. CDR1 and CDR2 from the germline V gene are SGHTA and FQGTGA. The CDR3 protein is CASSLTPTGIGEQYF. The CDR3 DNA is TGTGCCAGCAGCCTTACGCCGACAGGGATCGGTGAGCAGTACTTC.

This chain connects TRBV11-2 to TRBJ2-2; 10 bases fit TRBD2. CDR3 length: 19 amino acids. V shed 0 bases, J shed 3 bases, and the junction held 10 bases outside the gene matches. CDR1 is SGHAT, CDR2 FQNNGV, per germline. The CDR3 protein is CASSLEGLAGVGDTGELFF. The CDR3 region has the DNA TGTGCCAGCAGCTTAGAGGGTCTAGCGGGAGTAGGGGACACCGGGGAGCTGTTTTTT. The full variable domain, in which reference TRBV11-2 and TRBJ2-2 provide the parts outside the CDR3, is EAGVAQSPRYKIIEKRQSVAFWCNPISGHATLYWYQQILGQGPKLLIQFQNNGVVDDSQLPKDRFSAERLKGVDSTLKIQPAKLEDSAVYLCASSLEGLAGVGDTGELFFGEGSRLTVL.

V gene TRBV6-5 combines with J gene TRBJ1-4, with D perhaps matching TRBD1 (5 bases). Germline V gene data show CDR1 as MNHEY and CDR2 as SVGAGI. This CDR3 spans 14 amino acids. Between the trimmed V and J ends, which lost 6 bases and 6 bases, there was a span of 14 bases. The CDR3 DNA is TGTGCCAGCAGCTACCAGGGAGGGGATGAAAAACTGTTTTTT. The encoded protein is CASSYQGGDEKLFF.

The genes are TRBV28 and TRBJ2-7; D call uncertain. The CDR3 has 14 amino acids. V lost 2 bases and J lost 1, with 9 bases in between. The V gene's germline CDR1 is MDHEN and CDR2 SYDVKM. The CDR3 DNA follows: TGTGCCAGCAGTTTAAGTCAGAGTTCCTACGAGCAGTACTTC. Protein sequence: CASSLSQSSYEQYF.

The genes are TRBV7-2 and TRBJ1-1; TRBD1 matches at 7 bases. The CDR3 has 14 residues. The junction had 2 bases not matched to a gene; V was cut back by 1 base and J by 3 bases. Germline V gene sequence: CDR1 SGHTA, CDR2 FQGNSA. The CDR3 sequence is CASSLVTGDTEAFF. The CDR3 DNA is TGTGCCAGCAGCTTAGTTACAGGGGACACTGAAGCTTTCTTT.

This chain links TRBV7-9 with TRBJ2-7, with D maybe TRBD2 (6 bases). This CDR3 contains 13 residues. The V and J ends lost 0 bases and 5 bases respectively, with 8 bases between them. Germline CDR1 reads SEHNR; CDR2 reads FQNEAQ (reference sequence). CDR3 nucleotides: TGTGCCAGCAGCTTAGCCCGCGGGGACGAGCAGTACTTC. Amino acids: CASSLARGDEQYF.

The chain couples TRBV29-1 to TRBJ2-7, with 13 bases that match TRBD2. This CDR3 has 16 residues. The germline V gene has CDR1 SQVTM and CDR2 ANQGSEA. The trim removed 6 bases at V and 2 bases at J, leaving 10 bases unmatched. CDR3: CSVAGLAGKGAYEQYF. For the CDR3, the DNA is TGCAGCGTGGCGGGACTAGCGGGAAAGGGTGCCTACGAGCAGTACTTC.

V usage is TRBV5-1 and J usage is TRBJ2-5, with 9 bases that match TRBD2. Germline V lookup: CDR1 SGHRS, CDR2 YFSETQ. J gave up 3 bases and V 0 bases, and 6 bases lay outside the gene matches. This CDR3 is built from 16 residues. Here the CDR3 DNA reads TGCGCCAGCAGCTTGGCAACGGCTAGCGGGAAAGAGACCCAGTACTTC. Its protein is CASSLATASGKETQYF.

The chain carries TRBV7-2 and TRBJ2-3; the D is unclear. CDR3 length: 15 amino acids. Germline CDR1 and CDR2: SGHTA and FQGNSA. Trimming stripped 5 bases from V and 2 bases from J, with 14 bases between. The CDR3 region is CASSPKGATTDTQYF. For the CDR3, the DNA is TGTGCCAGCAGCCCTAAAGGAGCGACCACAGATACGCAGTATTTT.

This rearrangement joins TRBV4-1 to TRBJ2-7; either TRBD1 or TRBD2 may fit D (6 bases each). The CDR3 is made up of 16 amino acids. Germline V CDR1 and CDR2: MGHRA, YSYEKL. V gave up 0 bases and J gave up 0 bases, with 12 bases separating them. This CDR3 reads CASSQDPGGSSYEQYF. The CDR3 DNA reads TGCGCCAGCAGCCAAGATCCCGGGGGCAGCTCCTACGAGCAGTACTTC.

The V call is TRBV16, the J call TRBJ2-1; 11 positions match TRBD1. Per the germline V gene, CDR1 is KGHSY and CDR2 is FQNENV. CDR3 length equals 18 residues. The V and J ends lost 4 bases and 1 base, in that order; junction bases with no gene match: 9. CDR3 amino acids: CASSPGDRGVWSYNEQFF. The CDR3 DNA follows: TGTGCCAGCAGCCCAGGGGACAGGGGGGTTTGGTCCTACAATGAGCAGTTCTTC.

The genes are TRBV19 and TRBJ1-2, with 8 bases aligning to TRBD1. Germline V CDR1 and CDR2: LNHDA, SQIVND (reference sequence). After removal of 5 bases from V and 6 bases from J, the junction contained 2 bases not matched to a gene. This CDR3 is built from 12 residues. The CDR3 region is CASSSQGDGYTF. The CDR3 coding sequence is TGTGCCAGTAGTTCACAGGGGGATGGCTACACCTTC.

The V call is TRBV28, the J call TRBJ1-3, with unresolved D. Deletions cut 4 bases from V and 2 bases from J, with 9 bases between. This CDR3 spans 14 amino acids. Germline V lookup: CDR1 MDHEN, CDR2 SYDVKM. The CDR3 nucleotides are TGTGCCAGCAGTTACGGATTGGCTGGAAACACCATATATTTT. Amino acid sequence: CASSYGLAGNTIYF.

V and J are TRBV7-6 and TRBJ2-3; 8 positions match TRBD2. Trimming at V came to 6 bases and at J to 6 bases, leaving 8 bases not matched to a gene. CDR3 length equals 14 residues. The V gene's germline CDR1 is SGHVS and CDR2 FNYEAQ. The CDR3 DNA is TGTGCCAGCAGTTCACTAGCGGATCTGGATACGCAGTATTTT. Translating gives CASSSLADLDTQYF.

V is TRBV19 and J is TRBJ1-5; 8 nucleotides agree with TRBD1. V gave up 5 bases and J gave up 3 bases; unmatched junction bases: 9. The CDR3 loop spans 16 amino acids. Per germline, CDR1 LNHDA and CDR2 SQIVND (reference sequence). For the CDR3, the DNA is TGTGCCAGTAGTCCCCGGCTGACAGGGGCCAATCAGCCCCAGCATTTT. Translated, it gives CASSPRLTGANQPQHF.

The CDR3: CASSFRAGGFQETQYF. For the CDR3, the DNA is TGTGCCAGCAGCTTCAGGGCGGGAGGGTTCCAAGAGACCCAGTACTTC. The chain is built from TRBV7-9 and TRBJ2-5; 9 nucleotides align to TRBD2. In germline, CDR1 is SEHNR, CDR2 FQNEAQ (reference sequence). The V segment lost 3 bases and the J segment 1 base; nucleotides outside the gene matches: 6. CDR3 length: 16 amino acids.

This rearrangement joins TRBV7-2 to TRBJ2-7, with D possibly being TRBD1 or TRBD2 (5 bases each). V lost 5 bases to trimming and J lost 2 bases, with 19 bases between them. CDR1 and CDR2 from the germline V gene are SGHTA and FQGNSA. This CDR3 region has 16 residues. CDR3 DNA sequence: TGTGCCAGCAGCCCCGGGGCTACCGGGGTCCCCTACGAGCAGTACTTC. As protein: CASSPGATGVPYEQYF.

This chain connects TRBV7-2 to TRBJ2-7; 9 bases are shared with TRBD2. The CDR3 has 14 residues. V lost 6 bases, J lost 5 bases, and 8 bases stayed unmatched. Germline-derived CDR1 and CDR2 are SGHTA and FQGNSA. The CDR3 spells CASRYSGSNDEQYF. In DNA form, the CDR3 reads TGTGCCAGCAGATATAGCGGGAGTAACGACGAGCAGTACTTC. The full variable domain, its missing parts supplied by reference TRBV7-2 and TRBJ2-7, is GAGVSQSPSNKVTEKGKDVELRCDPISGHTALYWYRQSLGQGLEFLIYFQGNSAPDKSGLPSDRFSAERTGGSVSTLTIQRTQQEDSAVYLCASRYSGSNDEQYFGPGTRLTVT.